This T cell receptor (beta chain) was observed in a study of blood T cell repertoires in COVID-19. As for the study in general: Italy, Spain and the United States were the sources of the convalescent and acute COVID-19 samples.

This clone turned up a few times. Here immunoSEQ multiplex PCR was the method, and the copy in TCRdb shows in-frame clones only, minus some. The profile shows about 140,000 clones, 60% to 80% of them singletons. This CDR3 has 10 residues. Trimming took 6 bases from V and 6 from J, leaving 8 bases between them. CDR1 DFQATT and CDR2 SNEGSKA come from the germline V gene (reference sequence). The source material was PBMCs or T cells enriched from blood (not recorded which). The source is a woman aged 50 to 65 who had recovered from COVID-19. The chain combines TRBV20-1 with TRBJ1-1, with D possibly TRBD1 on 5 matching bases. The CDR3 spells CSAEQAEAFF. CDR3 DNA sequence: TGCAGTGCCGAACAGGCTGAAGCTTTCTTT.